This T cell receptor beta chain stems from a study of blood T cell repertoires in COVID-19. Study as a whole: COVID-19 samples from acute and convalescent phases originated in the United States, Italy and Spain. From T cells, B-cell-depleted T cells, or PBMCs came the material, which was cDNA or gDNA.

Source study methods: From reference gene primer amplification, estimates of nucleated cell counts were derived. TCRdb's copy holds only in-frame clones and misses some; the assay was immunoSEQ multiplex PCR. V, J and clone size are taken as reported in that table, and D and trimming were inferred from the DNA itself. The sample includes about 130,000 clones, roughly 86% seen only once; the top ten take about 18%. The CDR3 is 16 amino acids. CDR1 and CDR2 (germline): MNHEY, SVGAGI. V was pared by 4 bases and J by 4 bases, with 19 bases between. Sequencing was performed on peripheral blood. This TCR was sampled from a woman aged 45 to 65 who had recovered from COVID-19. The chain couples TRBV6-5 to TRBJ1-2; D perhaps matches TRBD1 (6 bases). For the CDR3, the DNA is TGTGCCAGCAGTTCCAGCCGGGACAAATACTCCTATGGCTACACCTTC. Protein: CASSSSRDKYSYGYTF.